Presented here are 7 T cell receptor beta chains from one specimen sequenced in a study of blood T cell repertoires in COVID-19. The protocol was immunoSEQ multiplex PCR, while the TCRdb copy is restricted to in-frame clones and leaves out a portion. The sample has about 300,000 clones, about nine tenths seen once. The sample taken for sequencing was PBMCs or T cells enriched from blood (not recorded which). These receptors were collected from a man aged 55 to 70 who had recovered from COVID-19.

This sequence joins TRBV27 and TRBJ2-1; a possible D gene is TRBD2 (7 bases). V was clipped by 7 bases and J by 2 bases, with 12 bases between them. This CDR3 is built from 14 residues. The germline gives CDR1 MNHEY, CDR2 SMNVEV (reference sequence). The CDR3 reads CASKKGGTYNEQFF. The CDR3 DNA reads TGTGCCAGCAAGAAGGGGGGGACCTACAATGAGCAGTTCTTC.

The chain has TRBV9 and TRBJ2-7, with D possibly matching TRBD1 (6 bases). CDR1 and CDR2 (germline): SGDLS, YYNGEE. The CDR3 sequence is 16 residues long. The V gene lost 4 bases and the J gene lost 4 bases, with 21 bases spanning the gap. The DNA of the CDR3 is TGTGCCAGCAGCCCCCTCATGGGGGCAGGGGTATACGAGCAGTACTTC. Its translation: CASSPLMGAGVYEQYF.

This clone was seen just once. The chain has TRBV9 and TRBJ2-3; unclear D gene. Trimming pared 0 bases from V and 1 base from J, leaving 15 bases between. This CDR3 has 17 amino acids. Germline V gives CDR1 SGDLS, CDR2 YYNGEE. The CDR3 coding sequence is TGTGCCAGCAGCGTAGAAGGCCATCTAAGCGGCACAGATACGCAGTATTTT. This gives the protein CASSVEGHLSGTDTQYF.

V gene TRBV2 combines with J gene TRBJ2-7; possibly TRBD1 for D (6 bases). Trimming shortened V by 6 bases and J by 3 bases, and 12 bases separated the two germline ends. This CDR3 spans 13 amino acids. From germline, CDR1 is SNHLY and CDR2 FYNNEI. CDR3 sequence reads: CASRGDTFYEQYF. CDR3 DNA sequence: TGTGCCAGCAGGGGGGACACTTTCTACGAGCAGTACTTC. Full variable domain (remainder filled in from reference TRBV2 and TRBJ2-7): EPEVTQTPSHQVTQMGQEVILRCVPISNHLYFYWYRQILGQKVEFLVSFYNNEISEKSEIFDDQFSVERPDGSNFTLKIRSTKLEDSAMYFCASRGDTFYEQYFGPGTRLTVT.

The V gene is TRBV28, the J gene TRBJ1-3, with no clear D. The CDR3 extends over 14 amino acids. Germline lookup yields CDR1 MDHEN and CDR2 SYDVKM. The V end lost 2 bases, the J end lost 9 bases, and 14 bases lay between the germline ends. This CDR3 is CASSLTSVIGTIYF. As DNA, the CDR3 is TGTGCCAGCAGTTTAACGTCAGTCATTGGCACCATATATTTT. Filled out from reference TRBV28 and TRBJ1-3, the complete variable domain reads DVKVTQSSRYLVKRTGEKVFLECVQDMDHENMFWYRQDPGLGLRLIYFSYDVKMKEKGDIPEGYSVSREKKERFSLILESASTNQTSMYLCASSLTSVIGTIYFGEGSWLTVV.

The V gene is TRBV6-6, the J gene TRBJ1-6; D is undetermined. CDR3 length: 14 residues. With 7 bases removed from V and 0 bases from J, the gap between germline ends came to 7 bases. CDR1 MNHNY and CDR2 SVGAGI come from the germline V gene (reference sequence). This CDR3 reads CASKYSSYNSPLHF. CDR3 coding DNA: TGTGCCAGCAAGTACAGCTCCTATAATTCACCCCTCCACTTT.

J is TRBJ1-2 and V is TRBV6-5, with TRBD1 identical over 8 bases. Trimming took 5 bases from V and 7 from J; bases not matched to a gene: 9. The CDR3 length is 14 residues. Germline CDR1 is MNHEY and CDR2 is SVGAGI. The DNA of the CDR3 is TGTGCCAGCAGTACCCGGACAGGGCTTTTTGGCTACACCTTC. It codes for CASSTRTGLFGYTF.